These 19 T cell receptor beta chains were sequenced from one sample in a study of cytomegalovirus exposure and HLA in healthy donors. Vbeta (60) and Jbeta (13) primers were used in the PCR. Libraries were prepared by immunoSEQ multiplex PCR; TCRdb keeps only in-frame clonotypes and omits some of them. Of approximately 110,000 clones listed, 70% to 80% are singletons. The sample comprised PBMCs. These receptors all come from a man aged 50-60 years in good health and CMV-seropositive.

The chain joins TRBV2 to TRBJ1-4, with 8 nucleotides matching TRBD1. With V trimmed by 4 bases and J by 6 bases, 4 bases remained unmatched. Germline V gives CDR1 SNHLY, CDR2 FYNNEI. The CDR3 runs to 14 residues. CDR3 DNA: TGTGCCAGCAGTGTAGACAGGGGCGATGAAAAACTGTTTTTT. Translation gives CASSVDRGDEKLFF.

This clone has more than one count but fewer than ten. The chain employs TRBV10-1 and TRBJ2-1, with TRBD2 matching over 11 bases. Germline assignment: CDR1 WNHNN and CDR2 SYGVQD (reference sequence). Trimming removed 5 bases from V and 4 bases from J; junction bases left unmatched: 4. The CDR3 length is 15 residues. The CDR3 reads CASSPGTSGYNEQFF. The CDR3 DNA sequence: TGCGCCAGCAGTCCCGGGACTAGCGGATACAATGAGCAGTTCTTC.

The rearrangement links TRBV7-6 to TRBJ1-2; no clear D. The CDR3 is 17 residues long. CDR1 and CDR2 from the germline V gene are SGHVS and FNYEAQ. Trimming left V 5 bases short and J 8 bases short, with 27 bases between. CDR3 in amino acids: CASSPRSTPPFYRGYTF. The CDR3 DNA follows: TGTGCCAGCAGCCCCCGGAGTACGCCCCCTTTCTATCGGGGCTACACCTTC.

This chain uses TRBV27 with TRBJ1-1, with D maybe TRBD1 (5 bases). Germline V gene sequence: CDR1 MNHEY, CDR2 SMNVEV (reference sequence). Deletions cut 0 bases from V and 4 bases from J, with 9 bases between. The CDR3 runs 14 residues. The CDR3 nucleotides read TGTGCCAGCAGTTTATCGCAGGGAGGCACTGAAGCTTTCTTT. As protein: CASSLSQGGTEAFF.

The chain uses TRBV5-4 and TRBJ2-5; 11 positions agree with TRBD2. V was pared by 0 bases and J by 5 bases, with 6 bases of the junction left unmatched. Germline V gene data show CDR1 as SGHNT and CDR2 as YYREEE (reference sequence). The length of the CDR3 is 16 residues. The CDR3 bases are TGTGCCAGCAGCTTGGCCGTAGCGGGAGGGAGGGAGACCCAGTACTTC. It specifies CASSLAVAGGRETQYF.

In this sample, this clone turned up a few times. The chain employs TRBV19 and TRBJ2-5; TRBD1 agrees at 10 bases. The V segment lost 5 bases and the J segment 5 bases; nucleotides outside the gene matches: 8. The CDR3 consists of 15 residues. CDR1 and CDR2 (germline): LNHDA, SQIVND (reference sequence). The CDR3 sequence is CASSSPTGGLETQYF. The CDR3 nucleotides are TGTGCCAGTAGTTCCCCGACAGGGGGCTTGGAGACCCAGTACTTC.

The CDR3 loop is CASTRGGSPLHF. Written as DNA, the CDR3 is TGTGCCAGCACCCGGGGGGGTTCACCCCTCCACTTT. The genes are TRBV6-5 and TRBJ1-6, with D possibly TRBD1 on 5 matching bases. Looked up from germline, CDR1 is MNHEY and CDR2 is SVGAGI. This CDR3 has 12 amino acids. V was clipped by 7 bases and J by 9 bases, with 10 bases between them.

This chain joins TRBV9 and TRBJ1-2, with TRBD1 identical over 10 bases. The CDR3 has 13 residues. The V gene end was trimmed by 3 bases and the J gene end by 8 bases; junction bases not matched to a gene: 4. CDR1 is SGDLS, CDR2 YYNGEE, per germline. In nucleotides, the CDR3 is TGTGCCAGCAGCGGCGGACAGGGGGGCGGCTACACCTTC. As protein: CASSGGQGGGYTF.

DNA of the CDR3: TGTGCCAGCAGCTTGGGCGGGGGGACGTACTACGAGCAGTACTTC. This sequence encodes CASSLGGGTYYEQYF. The chain joins TRBV13 to TRBJ2-7, with TRBD2 matching 8 bases. V was clipped by 3 bases and J by 3 bases; unmatched bases: 7. The CDR3 is made up of 15 amino acids. The germline gives CDR1 PRHDT, CDR2 FYEKMQ (reference sequence).

V gene TRBV6-5 combines with J gene TRBJ1-4; D gene ambiguous. From germline, CDR1 is MNHEY and CDR2 SVGAGI. V shed 2 bases and J shed 7 bases, with 11 bases lying between them. CDR3 length equals 14 residues. CDR3 amino acids: CASSYTRISEKLFF. CDR3 in DNA: TGTGCCAGCAGTTACACGAGAATTAGTGAAAAACTGTTTTTT.

This chain connects TRBV19 to TRBJ2-1; 10 bases agree with TRBD2. CDR1 is LNHDA and CDR2 is SQIVND in the germline V gene (reference sequence). Germline trimming cut 5 bases from V and 9 bases from J; bases unmatched to any gene: 7. This CDR3 has 14 amino acids. CDR3 nucleotides: TGTGCCAGTAGTCCCCTAGCGGGGGTGGTTGAGCAGTTCTTC. Residues: CASSPLAGVVEQFF.

V and J are TRBV6-5 and TRBJ1-2, with 7 bases lining up with TRBD1. Germline values: CDR1 MNHEY, CDR2 SVGAGI. The CDR3 spans 14 residues. The junction had 6 bases not matched to a gene; V was cut back by 2 bases and J by 6 bases. DNA of the CDR3: TGTGCCAGCAGTTACGACAGGGTGAGGGATGGCTACACCTTC. Its protein is CASSYDRVRDGYTF.

This clone was observed a few times. V is TRBV7-2 and J is TRBJ1-1; 7 bases agree with TRBD1. The CDR3 is 15 residues long. J gave up 2 bases and V 2 bases, and 5 bases lay outside the gene matches. The germline gives CDR1 SGHTA, CDR2 FQGNSA. CDR3 coding DNA: TGTGCCAGCAGCTTATTGAGGGGGCCAAACACTGAAGCTTTCTTT. Protein product: CASSLLRGPNTEAFF. Full variable domain (rest looked up from reference TRBV7-2 and TRBJ1-1): GAGVSQSPSNKVTEKGKDVELRCDPISGHTALYWYRQSLGQGLEFLIYFQGNSAPDKSGLPSDRFSAERTGGSVSTLTIQRTQQEDSAVYLCASSLLRGPNTEAFFGQGTRLTVV.

This chain joins TRBV7-2 and TRBJ2-7; D is perhaps TRBD2 (5 bases). Germline V gene sequence: CDR1 SGHTA, CDR2 FQGNSA. With 3 bases removed from V and 0 bases from J, the gap between germline ends came to 12 bases. The CDR3 is 15 residues long. The CDR3, as DNA: TGTGCCAGCAGCTTGGCGGGCTTCAGCTCCTACGAGCAGTACTTC. Its translation is CASSLAGFSSYEQYF.

The chain uses TRBV7-2 and TRBJ1-4, with 8 bases matching TRBD1. The CDR3 sequence is 13 residues long. With V trimmed by 5 bases and J by 7 bases, 3 bases remained unmatched. Germline V gives CDR1 SGHTA, CDR2 FQGNSA. Written as DNA, the CDR3 is TGTGCCAGCAGCGCTGGACAGGGTGAAAAACTGTTTTTT. This encodes CASSAGQGEKLFF.

This chain joins TRBV19 and TRBJ2-3, with D maybe TRBD1 (6 bases). V lost 9 bases and J lost 5, with 15 bases in between. This CDR3 contains 13 residues. Germline loops: CDR1 LNHDA, CDR2 SQIVND (reference sequence). The CDR3 nucleotides are TGTGCCAGCGGGGACCAGGGGAAAGATACGCAGTATTTT. It encodes CASGDQGKDTQYF.

The gene calls are TRBV11-2 and TRBJ1-1, with 7 bases that match TRBD1. Trimming removed 3 bases from V and 10 bases from J; junction bases left unmatched: 11. This CDR3 has 14 amino acids. Looked up from germline, CDR1 is SGHAT and CDR2 is FQNNGV. The CDR3 DNA follows: TGTGCCAGCAGCTTGAACACAGGGGTTCTTGCAGCTTTCTTT. Protein: CASSLNTGVLAAFF.

The V call is TRBV6-1, the J call TRBJ2-3; no definite D call. This CDR3 has 13 amino acids. The ends were cut back, 7 bases at V and 4 bases at J, with 12 bases in the middle. Germline V gives CDR1 MNHNS, CDR2 SASEGT. For the CDR3, the DNA is TGTGCCAGCAACATAGGAGAGGCAGATACGCAGTATTTT. Protein sequence: CASNIGEADTQYF.

This clone turned up a few times. The rearrangement joins TRBV19 to TRBJ1-2; 9 nucleotides align to TRBD1. This CDR3 is built from 16 residues. Germline V gene sequence: CDR1 LNHDA, CDR2 SQIVND (reference sequence). Trimming at V came to 1 base and at J to 2 bases, leaving 5 bases not matched to a gene. In DNA form, the CDR3 reads TGTGCCAGTAGTATAGTTGGGACAGGGCTCAACTATGGCTACACCTTC. Translation gives CASSIVGTGLNYGYTF. Together with reference TRBV19 and TRBJ1-2, the CDR3 gives the full variable domain: DGGITQSPKYLFRKEGQNVTLSCEQNLNHDAMYWYRQDPGQGLRLIYYSQIVNDFQKGDIAEGYSVSREKKESFPLTVTSAQKNPTAFYLCASSIVGTGLNYGYTFGSGTRLTVV.